The rows below give T cell receptor beta chains drawn from one sample of a study of cytomegalovirus exposure and HLA in healthy donors. Generated by immunoSEQ multiplex PCR, the TCRdb table keeps only in-frame clones and is missing some. The table shows roughly 120,000 clones, with 89% occurring only once. The sequenced material came from PBMCs. The receptor source for this set is a young woman in good health and CMV-seronegative. CDR3s leave out the opening cysteine and the closing phenylalanine or tryptophan.

TRBJ1-6 TRBV6-1 ASSVGNRPSRNSPLH
TRBJ2-7 TRBV5-1 ASSAGQGFSYEQY
TRBJ2-7 TRBV19 ASSMGGYEQY
TRBJ2-1 TRBV9 ASSVDGNSYNEQF
TRBJ2-4 TRBV30 AWSDLGGVAKNIQY
TRBJ1-3 TRBV15 ATSRDVAASGNTIY
TRBJ1-2 TRBV27 ASSLDPAVGQNYGYT
TRBJ2-3 TRBV30 ALTSGGDTQY
TRBJ2-2 TRBV5-1 ASSLGWSGELF
TRBJ2-3 TRBV29-1 SVDRGGSRMYTQY
TRBJ2-2 TRBV7-2 ASSLVVVRGRLDTGELF
TRBJ1-1 TRBV7-9 ASSSHGGPAF